The present TCR beta chain was sequenced within a study of Ad26.COV2.S vaccination and SARS-CoV-2 variants. In the study overall: Intramuscularly, Ad26.COV2.S was given either once or twice, 56 days apart.

The V and J ends lost 7 bases and 7 bases, in that order; junction bases with no gene match: 9. The CDR3 loop spans 13 amino acids. Germline V lookup: CDR1 SGHDT, CDR2 YYEEEE. Treatment specified: some 20 received Ad26.COV2.S at low or high dose, single or two shots; about five received placebo; per-sample allocation not given. After the first vaccine or placebo injection, samples were drawn on day 63. An Ad26 vector that expressed Wuhan-strain SARS-CoV-2 spike constituted the vaccine. Assay: immunoSEQ multiplex PCR; the TCRdb copy retains only in-frame clones and omits some. In the table there are some 420,000 clones, more than 75% of which are singletons.

Material: peripheral blood, obtained in a trial of Ad26.COV2.S vaccine versus placebo. This chain connects TRBV5-6 to TRBJ2-7, with 9 bases identical to TRBD1. This TCR derives from a person between 18 and 65 years old who received the Ad26.COV2.S COVID-19 vaccine or a placebo. The CDR3 spells CASANRDREEQYF. For the CDR3, the DNA is TGTGCCAGCGCCAACCGGGACAGGGAAGAGCAGTACTTC.